The TCR beta chain described here comes from a study of T cells in Graves' hyperthyroidism and ophthalmopathy. Study-wide points: Most clonotypes expanded in the thyroid (above 0.001) were also present in blood.

TCR beta CDR3 sequences were amplified from RNA transcripts. HTBI primers were used for first-round RT-PCR of the TCR CDR3. Using its own MiXCR run on the multiplex PCR reads, TCRdb lists one record per CDR3 protein. This table holds a few hundred thousand distinct CDR3 sequences, roughly an eighth found once. Patients aged 18 to 65 had newly diagnosed hyperthyroidism of under 2 months' duration. On the basis of clinical symptoms, serum thyroxine and TRAb, thyroid ultrasound and orbital computed tomography, diagnoses were made. The germline CDR1 and CDR2 sequences are SEHNR and FQNEAQ (reference sequence). The CDR3 length is 17 residues. V lost 5 bases and J 1 base, leaving 17 bases between the germline ends. Comments on this clonotype: The target antigen is unknown.

The receptor's source is a woman between 18 and 29 years old with Graves' hyperthyroidism. Sequencing was done on a sample of blood. The gene calls are TRBV7-9 and TRBJ2-2, with D tentatively TRBD2 (5 bases). CDR3 DNA sequence: TGTGCCAGCAGCCCCCCGGCCGGCAGCGGGAACACCGGGGAGCTGTTTTTT. This sequence encodes CASSPPAGSGNTGELFF.